The 17 T cell receptor beta chains reported below all come from one sample, sequenced in a study of molecular identifiers for immune sequencing clone quantification (dated by TCRdb to between 2017 and 2018). Library generation was performed with PCR. TCRdb shows the sequencer as Illumina MiSeq. TCRdb took the public reads, trimmed them with fastp at Q25, ran MiXCR for clone calling and kept in-frame beta chains. Rows are unified per CDR3 protein, each entry keeping the most common DNA and genes. The sample yields roughly 40,000 distinct CDR3 sequences; approximately 17% were counted once. The ten top clones hold 6.5% to 9% of the sample. Sequencing input: naive CD8+ T cells from blood, with Jurkat cell RNA spiked in. Read against the paper, the sample's cell subset or site label means: FACS-sorted CD8+CD4-CCR7+CD45RA+ naive T cells. The receptor set was obtained from a human donor in good health. Some libraries in this study had Jurkat cell RNA spiked in.

This clonotype was detected many times. The chain has TRBV7-2 and TRBJ2-7; D gene unclear. CDR1 is SGHTA, CDR2 FQGNSA, per germline. V lost 2 bases and J lost 4, with 3 bases in between. The CDR3 is made up of 11 amino acids. The chain's CDR3 is CASSLWYEQYF. For the CDR3, the DNA is TGTGCCAGCAGCTTATGGTACGAGCAGTACTTC. Combining the CDR3 with reference TRBV7-2 and TRBJ2-7 gives the whole variable domain GAGVSQSPSNKVTEKGKDVELRCDPISGHTALYWYRQSLGQGLEFLIYFQGNSAPDKSGLPSDRFSAERTGGSVSTLTIQRTQQEDSAVYLCASSLWYEQYFGPGTRLTVT.

The rearrangement links TRBV2 to TRBJ2-1; the D is unclear. The CDR3 is made up of 18 amino acids. Germline CDR1 SNHLY, CDR2 FYNNEI. The V and J ends lost 9 bases and 4 bases respectively, with 28 bases between them. The CDR3 reads CARGVGGSWWDRYNEQFF. CDR3 bases: TGTGCCAGGGGCGTCGGTGGTTCATGGTGGGATCGATACAATGAGCAGTTCTTC.

Ten or more counts support this clonotype. The CDR3 is CASGLVRQLYEQYF. The CDR3 region has the DNA TGTGCTAGTGGTTTGGTACGGCAGCTCTACGAGCAGTACTTC. This rearrangement joins TRBV12-5 to TRBJ2-7, with D unclear. The germline V gene has CDR1 LGHNT and CDR2 FRNRAP. This CDR3 has 14 amino acids. Trimming cost V 0 bases and J 3 bases, with 9 bases left between them.

This clonotype was counted many times. The rearrangement links TRBV9 to TRBJ2-7; TRBD2 matches at 8 bases. Germline values: CDR1 SGDLS, CDR2 YYNGEE. Losses at the gene ends were 2 bases for V and 2 bases for J; bases not matched to a gene: 3. This CDR3 is 14 amino acids long. The CDR3 spells CASSVAGGTYEQYF. The CDR3 DNA follows: TGTGCCAGCAGCGTGGCGGGAGGAACCTACGAGCAGTACTTC.

The chain links TRBV7-6 to TRBJ2-1; 10 nucleotides line up with TRBD2. CDR1 and CDR2 (germline): SGHVS, FNYEAQ. The CDR3 contains 17 residues. V trimming: 5 bases; J trimming: 0 bases; junction bases outside the gene matches: 7. CDR3 sequence: CASSLPSGRSSYNEQFF. CDR3 DNA: TGTGCCAGCAGCCTACCTAGCGGGAGATCCTCCTACAATGAGCAGTTCTTC.

This clonotype was detected ten times or more. The rearrangement uses TRBV9 and TRBJ2-2; 7 nucleotides match TRBD1. V lost 3 bases, J lost 7 bases, and 3 bases stayed unmatched. Per germline, CDR1 SGDLS and CDR2 YYNGEE. This CDR3 region has 13 residues. The CDR3 loop is CASSATGIGELFF. The CDR3 bases are TGTGCCAGCAGCGCGACAGGGATCGGGGAGCTGTTTTTT.

In this sample, this clonotype turned up many times. The gene calls are TRBV14 and TRBJ1-2; 8 bases agree with TRBD1. This CDR3 contains 13 residues. With 2 bases clipped from V and 5 bases from J, the junction kept 1 base outside the gene matches. Germline V gene lookup returns CDR1 SGHDN and CDR2 FVKESK. CDR3 sequence: CASSQYRGYGYTF. In DNA, the CDR3 is TGTGCCAGCAGCCAATACAGGGGGTATGGCTACACCTTC.

This clonotype was recorded many times. The chain couples TRBV5-1 to TRBJ1-1, with 7 bases that match TRBD1. This CDR3 comprises 13 residues. Looked up from germline, CDR1 is SGHRS and CDR2 is YFSETQ. The ends lost 6 bases at V and 2 bases at J; junction bases unmatched: 4. CDR3 region: CASNRQGNTEAFF. For the CDR3, the DNA is TGCGCCAGCAACCGACAGGGAAACACTGAAGCTTTCTTT.

This clonotype has a count of ten or more. V is TRBV7-2 and J is TRBJ2-3; D not resolved. Germline CDR1 SGHTA, CDR2 FQGNSA. The CDR3 spans 14 residues. V lost 2 bases, J lost 2 bases, and 8 bases lay in between. The DNA of the CDR3 is TGTGCCAGCAGCTTAAACAGCTACACAGATACGCAGTATTTT. Translation: CASSLNSYTDTQYF. The entire variable domain, with the rest obtained from reference TRBV7-2 and TRBJ2-3, is as follows: GAGVSQSPSNKVTEKGKDVELRCDPISGHTALYWYRQSLGQGLEFLIYFQGNSAPDKSGLPSDRFSAERTGGSVSTLTIQRTQQEDSAVYLCASSLNSYTDTQYFGPGTRLTVL.

The chain is built from TRBV11-2 and TRBJ2-7; 9 bases align to TRBD2. Germline loops: CDR1 SGHAT, CDR2 FQNNGV. CDR3 length: 15 residues. V trimming: 2 bases; J trimming: 3 bases; junction bases outside the gene matches: 5. CDR3 residues: CASSLTATSGYEQYF. CDR3 coding DNA: TGTGCCAGCAGCTTAACCGCGACTAGCGGCTACGAGCAGTACTTC. The full variable domain, its missing parts supplied by reference TRBV11-2 and TRBJ2-7, is EAGVAQSPRYKIIEKRQSVAFWCNPISGHATLYWYQQILGQGPKLLIQFQNNGVVDDSQLPKDRFSAERLKGVDSTLKIQPAKLEDSAVYLCASSLTATSGYEQYFGPGTRLTVT.

A remark on this clonotype: Mismatch with germline at one junction end may stem from a read error. The chain employs TRBV6-1 and TRBJ2-2, with a tentative D call TRBD2 (6 bases). Germline V gene lookup returns CDR1 MNHNS and CDR2 SASEGT. The CDR3 consists of 14 residues. The CDR3 sequence is CVSRRVVNTGELFF. CDR3 coding DNA: TGTGTCAGCAGGAGGGTTGTGAACACCGGGGAGCTGTTTTTT.

This clonotype was detected a few times. This sequence joins TRBV12-5 and TRBJ2-1; 9 positions match TRBD2. The CDR3 has 18 amino acids. The V segment lost 6 bases and the J segment 3 bases; nucleotides outside the gene matches: 15. Germline-derived CDR1 and CDR2 are LGHNT and FRNRAP. The CDR3 DNA sequence: TGTGCTAGTGGACCCAGGCATCAGACTAGCGGACACTACAATGAGCAGTTCTTC. Its protein is CASGPRHQTSGHYNEQFF.

Many counts were recorded for this clonotype. The gene calls are TRBV7-9 and TRBJ2-2, with D perhaps TRBD1 (6 bases). Germline loops: CDR1 SEHNR, CDR2 FQNEAQ (reference sequence). The CDR3 loop spans 17 amino acids. The V end lost 6 bases, the J end lost 0 bases, and 17 bases lay between the germline ends. Here the CDR3 reads CASRQNSGTPNTGELFF. Here the CDR3 DNA reads TGTGCCAGCAGACAGAACTCCGGGACACCGAACACCGGGGAGCTGTTTTTT.

The V call is TRBV7-6, the J call TRBJ2-1; the D gene is possibly TRBD2 (6 bases). V shed 1 base and J shed 2 bases, with 15 bases lying between them. Per germline, CDR1 SGHVS and CDR2 FNYEAQ. The CDR3 spans 17 residues. The CDR3 DNA follows: TGTGCCAGCAGCTTAGAAGCCAGGCGGGAACCCTACAATGAGCAGTTCTTC. It yields the protein CASSLEARREPYNEQFF.

The rearrangement uses TRBV12-3 or TRBV12-4 and TRBJ2-7; weak D call: TRBD1 (7 bases). CDR3 length: 14 amino acids. V was clipped by 6 bases and J by 6 bases, with 18 bases between them. The CDR3 coding sequence is TGTGCCAGCAGCTTGAACAGGGGACTCGGCGAGCAGTACTTC. Protein sequence: CASSLNRGLGEQYF.

As to this clonotype: Just one base apart from a much larger clone, this may be a read error. The chain combines TRBV29-1 with TRBJ2-7; D might be TRBD1 (6 bases). This CDR3 is 11 amino acids long. Germline V gene lookup returns CDR1 SQVTM and CDR2 ANQGSEA. The CDR3 nucleotides are TGCAGCGTAGGGGGATTCTACGAGCAGCACTTC. Translating it yields CSVGGFYEQHF.

This clonotype appeared many times. The chain links TRBV29-1 to TRBJ1-1; TRBD1 might be the D (6 bases). Trimming took off 5 bases at V and 3 bases at J, with 13 bases between the two ends. This CDR3 has 13 amino acids. CDR1 and CDR2 from the germline V gene are SQVTM and ANQGSEA. CDR3 coding DNA: TGCAGCGTTCCGACAGAGGGGGACACTGAAGCTTTCTTT. Translated: CSVPTEGDTEAFF.